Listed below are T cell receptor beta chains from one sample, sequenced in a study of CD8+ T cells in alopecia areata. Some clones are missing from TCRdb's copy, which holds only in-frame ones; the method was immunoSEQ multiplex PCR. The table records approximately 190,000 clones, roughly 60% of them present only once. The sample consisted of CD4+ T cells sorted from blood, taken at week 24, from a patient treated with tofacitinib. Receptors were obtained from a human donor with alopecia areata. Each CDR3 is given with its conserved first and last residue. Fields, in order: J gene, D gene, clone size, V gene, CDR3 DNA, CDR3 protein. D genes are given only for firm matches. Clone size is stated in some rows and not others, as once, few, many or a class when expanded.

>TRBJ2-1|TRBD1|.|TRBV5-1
TGCGCCAGCAGTGTTGACAGGGGCCCGGGGAGTGGGCCCCCCAGGGAGCAGTTCTTC
CASSVDRGPGSGPPREQFF
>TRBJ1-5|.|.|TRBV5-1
TGCGCCAGCAGCTTGGGGACATATAGCAATCAGCCCCAGCATTTT
CASSLGTYSNQPQHF
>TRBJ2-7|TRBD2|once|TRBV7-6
TGTGCCAGCAGCCATGTTCTAGCGGGAGGGCCTGACGAGCAGTACTTC
CASSHVLAGGPDEQYF
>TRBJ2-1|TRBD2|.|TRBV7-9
TGTGCCAGCAGCTTAGGAGGACTAGCGGGAGGTGAGCAGTTCTTC
CASSLGGLAGGEQFF
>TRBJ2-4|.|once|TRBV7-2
TGTGCCAGCAGCTCGGACCTAGCCAAAAACATTCAGTACTTC
CASSSDLAKNIQYF
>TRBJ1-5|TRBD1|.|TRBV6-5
TGTGCCAGCAGCCCGACAGGGGGCAATCAGCCCCAGCATTTT
CASSPTGGNQPQHF
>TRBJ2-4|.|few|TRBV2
TGTGCCAGCACTATCCATAACATTCAGTACTTC
CASTIHNIQYF
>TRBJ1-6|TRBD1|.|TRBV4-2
TGTGCCAGCAGCCAAGGGGACAGGGACTGGCATTCACCCCTCCACTTT
CASSQGDRDWHSPLHF
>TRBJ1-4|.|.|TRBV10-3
TGTGCCATCAGTGACGGGGGGACTAATGAAAAACTGTTTTTT
CAISDGGTNEKLFF
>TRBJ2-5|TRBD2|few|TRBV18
TGTGCCAGCTCACCATCGGGACTAGCGGGACTCCAAGAGACCCAGTACTTC
CASSPSGLAGLQETQYF
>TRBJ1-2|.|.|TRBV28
TGTGCCAGCAGAAACCGGGCTCTATGGGGCTACACCTTC
CASRNRALWGYTF
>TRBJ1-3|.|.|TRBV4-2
TGTGCCAGCAGCCAAGAAGGCCCAGGGACGGGAAACACCATATATTTT
CASSQEGPGTGNTIYF
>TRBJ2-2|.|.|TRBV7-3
TGTGCCAGCAGCGGGAGATCTGACACCGGGGAGCTGTTTTTT
CASSGRSDTGELFF
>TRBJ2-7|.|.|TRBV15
TGTGCCACCAGCAGAGTGACACAGGGTGGACGGTACGAGCAGTACTTC
CATSRVTQGGRYEQYF
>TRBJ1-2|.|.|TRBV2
TGTGCCAGCCGCGGCAGGGACTATGGCTACACCTTC
CASRGRDYGYTF
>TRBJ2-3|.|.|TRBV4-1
TGCGCCAGCAGCCAAGCAGAAAACGGTGATACGCAGTATTTT
CASSQAENGDTQYF
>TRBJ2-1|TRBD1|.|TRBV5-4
TGTGCCAGCAGCTTGCCGGGGACAGGGGAAGAGAATGAGCAGTTCTTC
CASSLPGTGEENEQFF
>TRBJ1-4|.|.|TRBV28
TGTGCCAGCACCACGGGGGATAATGAAAAACTGTTTTTT
CASTTGDNEKLFF
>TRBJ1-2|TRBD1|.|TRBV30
TGTGCCTGGGGACAGGGGGCCGGCTACACCTTC
CAWGQGAGYTF
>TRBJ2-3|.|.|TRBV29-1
TGCAGCGTTGGTATTGGTAGTAGAGATACGCAGTATTTT
CSVGIGSRDTQYF
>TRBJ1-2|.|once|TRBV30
TGTGCCTGGAGTGCCCTTGCAGGGCGCTATGGCTACACCTTC
CAWSALAGRYGYTF
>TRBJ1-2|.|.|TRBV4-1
TGCGCCAGCAGCCCCCTGGACAGCCTCTATGGCTACACCTTC
CASSPLDSLYGYTF
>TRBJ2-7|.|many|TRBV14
TGTGCCAGCAGCCGTTCCTACGAGCAGTACTTC
CASSRSYEQYF
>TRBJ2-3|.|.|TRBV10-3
TGTGCCATCAGTTCCACAGATACGCAGTATTTT
CAISSTDTQYF
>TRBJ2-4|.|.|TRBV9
TGTGCCAGCAGCGTAGCCCCGGTTCTAGCCAAAAACATTCAGTACTTC
CASSVAPVLAKNIQYF
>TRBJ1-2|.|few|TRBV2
TGTGCCAGCAGTCCCAGACAGAGCACAAACTATGGCTACACCTTC
CASSPRQSTNYGYTF
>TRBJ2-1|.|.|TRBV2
TGTGCCAGCAGTGCACACCGTGGGTCCTCCAATGAGCAGTTCTTC
CASSAHRGSSNEQFF
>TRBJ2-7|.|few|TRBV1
TGCACCAGCAGCCAAGATCGGCAGAGGGGCGAGCAGTACTTC
CTSSQDRQRGEQYF
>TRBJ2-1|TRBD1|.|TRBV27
TGTGCCAGCAGAACCCAAAGGGACAGGGCGGGCAATGAGCAGTTCTTC
CASRTQRDRAGNEQFF
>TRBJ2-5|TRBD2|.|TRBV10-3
TGTGCCATCAGTGAGACTAGCGGGGAAGAGACCCAGTACTTC
CAISETSGEETQYF
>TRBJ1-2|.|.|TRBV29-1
TGCAGCGTTGAAGATAACGCTGGCTACACCTTC
CSVEDNAGYTF
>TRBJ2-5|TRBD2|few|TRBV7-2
TGTGCCAGCAGATCGGGGCGCGGGAGGGCGGAGACCCAGTACTTC
CASRSGRGRAETQYF
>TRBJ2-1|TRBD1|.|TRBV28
TGTGCCAGCATCACAAGAGGGGGCACCTACAATGAGCAGTTCTTC
CASITRGGTYNEQFF
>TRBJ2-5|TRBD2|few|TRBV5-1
TGCGCCAGCAGCCTAGAAGGACTAGCGGAGGGGACCCAGTACTTC
CASSLEGLAEGTQYF
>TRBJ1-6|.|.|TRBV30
TGTGCCTGGAGAAGTGGTTCACCCCTCCACTTT
CAWRSGSPLHF
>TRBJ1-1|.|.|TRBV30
TGTGCCTGGAGTGTACAAGGGGGAAGGGCTGAAGCTTTCTTT
CAWSVQGGRAEAFF
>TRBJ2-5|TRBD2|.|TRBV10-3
TGTGCCATCAGTGATAGCGGGTTGTCCCAAGAGACCCAGTACTTC
CAISDSGLSQETQYF
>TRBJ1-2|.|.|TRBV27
TGTGCCAGCGCTGGGGCGGGGATGATGCGAGGCTACACCTTC
CASAGAGMMRGYTF
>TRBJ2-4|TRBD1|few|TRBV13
TGTGCCAGCAGCGACAGGGACAGTGGTAACATTCAGTACTTC
CASSDRDSGNIQYF
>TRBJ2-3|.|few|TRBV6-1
TGTGCCAGCAGTGTTATTGCCCACACAGATACGCAGTATTTT
CASSVIAHTDTQYF
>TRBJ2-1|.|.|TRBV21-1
TGTGCCAGCAGCAACCATCGCGGGACTAGCGGGCCCGACTACAATGAGCAGTTCTTC
CASSNHRGTSGPDYNEQFF
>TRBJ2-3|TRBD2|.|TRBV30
TGTGCCTGGAGTGTGGGTAGCGGGAGGTACTCAGATACGCAGTATTTT
CAWSVGSGRYSDTQYF
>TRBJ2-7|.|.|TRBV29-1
TGCAGCGTTGAAACACAAAGCTACGAGCAGTACTTC
CSVETQSYEQYF
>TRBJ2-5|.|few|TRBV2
TGTGCCAGCAGTAATACCGAGACCCAGTACTTC
CASSNTETQYF
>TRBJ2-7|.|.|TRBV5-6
TGTGCCAGCAGCGAAGCCGGGACTGGCTCCTACGAGCAGTACTTC
CASSEAGTGSYEQYF